This T cell receptor (beta chain) derives from a study of blood T cell repertoires in COVID-19. Under the authors' procedure: Cell counts per sample came from amplifying reference gene primers. TCRdb keeps only in-frame clones here, not all; method: immunoSEQ multiplex PCR. D and trimming come from the DNA, and the V and J calls and clone size come from that table. The sample lists 35,000 to 40,000 clones, under 90% occurring once. Germline V CDR1 and CDR2: KGHSH, LQKENI. CDR3 size: 13 residues. V was pared by 3 bases and J by 7 bases, with 13 bases between. This clonotype was sampled from a man aged 65-85 years with acute or convalescent COVID-19. Sequences were obtained from peripheral blood. The V gene is TRBV18, the J gene TRBJ2-7, with D perhaps TRBD2 (5 bases). The CDR3 reads CASSPQDRREQYF. CDR3 in DNA: TGTGCCAGCTCACCGCAGGATCGGAGGGAGCAGTACTTC.